The clone carrying this TCR beta chain was recorded only once. CDR3 size: 13 residues. In germline, CDR1 is MNHEY, CDR2 SMNVEV (reference sequence). V lost 2 bases and J lost 4, with 5 bases in between. Libraries were prepared by immunoSEQ multiplex PCR; TCRdb keeps only in-frame clonotypes and omits some of them. The sample contains approximately 92,000 clones, approximately 94% of which appear only once. The sample is drawn from a study of T cell changes during pregnancy in multiple sclerosis. The rearrangement uses TRBV27 and TRBJ2-2; no clear D. The receptor comes from a female donor with multiple sclerosis, enrolled in a pregnancy study. The sequences come from peripheral blood, collected after pregnancy. The CDR3 nucleotides read TGTGCCAGCAGTTTAGCCGGCACCGGGGAGCTGTTTTTT. Translating it yields CASSLAGTGELFF.